The 25 T cell receptor beta chains given below trace back to one sample, sequenced in a study of graft-versus-host responses after intestinal transplantation. For these TCRs, the target antigens are not known. The assay was immunoSEQ multiplex PCR, and TCRdb's table has in-frame clones only and misses some. Of 85,000 to 100,000 clones detected, 75% to 95% appear once; the ten largest clones hold 0.3% to 0.45%. The sequenced sample was unstimulated CD4+ T cells sorted from spleen or lymph node cells, obtained before transplant. The receptors were gathered from a human donor who was the organ donor for an intestinal transplant.

This clone occurred once. V is TRBV6-5 and J is TRBJ2-7; 10 nucleotides line up with TRBD1. V lost 5 bases and J lost 2; bases outside the gene matches: 3. The CDR3 is made up of 14 amino acids. Germline V lookup: CDR1 MNHEY, CDR2 SVGAGI. The CDR3 spells CASSDRGLAYEQYF. The CDR3 DNA sequence: TGTGCCAGCAGTGACAGGGGGCTAGCCTACGAGCAGTACTTC.

The chain combines TRBV4-1 with TRBJ2-5; possible D gene TRBD1, 6 bases. Trimming left V 3 bases short and J 5 bases short, with 13 bases between. There are 14 residues in the CDR3. Looked up from germline, CDR1 is MGHRA and CDR2 is YSYEKL. Written as DNA, the CDR3 is TGCGCCAGCAGCCAGCGGACAGTCCGGGAGACCCAGTACTTC. It specifies CASSQRTVRETQYF.

This chain joins TRBV4-2 and TRBJ2-1, with D perhaps matching TRBD2 (5 bases). The CDR3 sequence is 14 residues long. Germline V CDR1 and CDR2: LGHNA, YNFKEQ. V was clipped by 1 base and J by 8 bases, with 12 bases between them. CDR3 sequence: CASSQGTGSYEQFF. The CDR3 bases are TGTGCCAGCAGCCAAGGCACGGGGTCGTATGAGCAGTTCTTC.

The rearrangement joins TRBV6-6 to TRBJ2-1; TRBD2 matches 9 bases. The CDR3 covers 16 residues. Germline V gene data show CDR1 as MNHNY and CDR2 as SVGAGI (reference sequence). The junction had 9 bases not matched to a gene; V was cut back by 4 bases and J by 5 bases. The CDR3 reads CASSSPASGVNNEQFF. In DNA, the CDR3 is TGTGCCAGCAGTTCCCCCGCTAGCGGGGTAAACAATGAGCAGTTCTTC.

V usage is TRBV27 and J usage is TRBJ1-6; the match to TRBD1 covers 7 bases. The V gene end was trimmed by 5 bases and the J gene end by 8 bases; junction bases not matched to a gene: 9. The CDR3 length is 15 residues. Germline CDR1 is MNHEY and CDR2 is SMNVEV (reference sequence). DNA for the CDR3: TGTGCCAGCAGTACCCGACAGGGCTTCGATTCACCCCTCCACTTT. This encodes CASSTRQGFDSPLHF.

The J gene is TRBJ1-2, the V gene TRBV15; TRBD1 agrees at 7 bases. The CDR3 extends over 17 amino acids. V dropped 0 bases and J dropped 5; count of bases not matched to a gene: 12. From germline, CDR1 is LNHNV and CDR2 YYDKDF (reference sequence). This CDR3 is CATSRDPSQGQKYGYTF. The CDR3 coding sequence is TGTGCCACCAGCAGAGATCCTAGTCAGGGACAGAAATATGGCTACACCTTC.

In its sample, this clone was seen once. This chain connects TRBV30 to TRBJ1-5, with D perhaps matching TRBD1 (5 bases). The germline CDR1 and CDR2 sequences are GTSNPN and SVGIG (reference sequence). V lost 2 bases and J lost 7, with 12 bases in between. This CDR3 spans 13 amino acids. The CDR3 sequence: CAWSNSGRQPQHF. The DNA of the CDR3 is TGTGCCTGGAGTAACTCAGGGAGGCAGCCCCAGCATTTT. Looking up the rest from reference TRBV30 and TRBJ1-5 gives the full variable domain: SQTIHQWPATLVQPVGSPLSLECTVEGTSNPNLYWYRQAAGRGLQLLFYSVGIGQISSEVPQNLSASRPQDRQFILSSKKLLLSDSGFYLCAWSNSGRQPQHFGDGTRLSIL.

The CDR3 spells CASSLKGPGGSQETQYF. CDR3 in DNA: TGTGCCAGCAGCTTAAAAGGGCCAGGGGGATCCCAAGAGACCCAGTACTTC. This chain joins TRBV7-3 and TRBJ2-5; 7 bases are a match to TRBD1. V lost 1 base, J lost 1 base, and 9 bases stayed unmatched. Germline values: CDR1 SGHTA, CDR2 FQGTGA. This CDR3 has 17 amino acids.

The chain is built from TRBV10-2 and TRBJ2-3; TRBD2 agrees at 7 bases. With 4 bases clipped from V and 7 bases from J, the junction kept 11 bases outside the gene matches. Germline-derived CDR1 and CDR2 are WSHSY and SAAADI. The CDR3 extends over 15 amino acids. The CDR3 spells CASSGRTRAGYTQYF. CDR3 DNA: TGCGCCAGCAGTGGACGGACTAGGGCCGGGTATACGCAGTATTTT.

V is TRBV6-1 and J is TRBJ2-7; D call uncertain. V lost 5 bases and J 0 bases, leaving 11 bases between the germline ends. CDR1 is MNHNS, CDR2 SASEGT, per germline. The CDR3 length is 14 residues. CDR3 DNA: TGTGCCAGCAGTTCTCGGGTTCCCTCCTACGAGCAGTACTTC. It codes for CASSSRVPSYEQYF.

CDR3 DNA: TGTGCCAGCAGTTACGTCCCGGGACAGAGAGAGGGCACCATATATTTT. Protein: CASSYVPGQREGTIYF. This sequence joins TRBV6-6 and TRBJ1-3, with TRBD1 matching 7 bases. Germline loops: CDR1 MNHNY, CDR2 SVGAGI (reference sequence). The junction had 13 bases not matched to a gene; V was cut back by 2 bases and J by 9 bases. This CDR3 comprises 16 residues.

The J gene is TRBJ2-7, the V gene TRBV29-1; possible D gene TRBD1, 5 bases. The V gene lost 4 bases and the J gene lost 1 base, with 11 bases spanning the gap. This CDR3 spans 13 amino acids. Looked up from germline, CDR1 is SQVTM and CDR2 is ANQGSEA. CDR3 sequence reads: CSVVVRVSYEQYF. DNA for the CDR3: TGCAGCGTTGTGGTCAGGGTATCCTACGAGCAGTACTTC.

V is TRBV18 and J is TRBJ2-5; TRBD1 matches 10 bases. V was clipped by 4 bases and J by 2 bases; unmatched bases: 7. Per the germline V gene, CDR1 is KGHSH and CDR2 is LQKENI. This CDR3 contains 16 residues. The CDR3 coding sequence is TGTGCCAGCTCACAATCGACAGGGGGCGGGCAAGAGACCCAGTACTTC. Amino acids: CASSQSTGGGQETQYF.

The chain has TRBV18 and TRBJ2-3, with a weak D call TRBD2 (6 bases). Germline CDR1 is KGHSH and CDR2 is LQKENI. With 2 bases removed from V and 7 bases from J, the gap between germline ends came to 16 bases. There are 15 residues in the CDR3. CDR3 amino acids: CASSPGISGPHTQYF. The CDR3 DNA is TGTGCCAGCTCACCAGGGATTAGCGGTCCTCATACGCAGTATTTT.

V usage is TRBV5-1 and J usage is TRBJ1-2, with 8 bases aligning to TRBD1. The CDR3 contains 16 residues. Trimming took 5 bases from V and 0 from J; bases not matched to a gene: 9. From germline, CDR1 is SGHRS and CDR2 YFSETQ. This CDR3 reads CASSKTGTGANYGYTF. DNA for the CDR3: TGCGCCAGCAGTAAAACCGGGACAGGCGCTAACTATGGCTACACCTTC.

V and J are TRBV28 and TRBJ1-2, with TRBD1 as a possible D gene (6 bases). This CDR3 comprises 20 residues. The V gene lost 1 base and the J gene lost 0 bases, with 24 bases spanning the gap. CDR1 and CDR2 (germline): MDHEN, SYDVKM. The DNA for the CDR3 is TGTGCCAGCAGTTTATTTGGCGGATGGGACACAGACCAAGCTAACTATGGCTACACCTTC. Its protein product is CASSLFGGWDTDQANYGYTF.

The gene calls are TRBV30 and TRBJ2-1, with D possibly being TRBD2 (6 bases). Germline V CDR1 and CDR2: GTSNPN, SVGIG (reference sequence). The CDR3 is made up of 13 amino acids. Trimming left V 1 base short and J 7 bases short, with 11 bases between. The CDR3 spells CAWSEGLANEQFF. CDR3 DNA: TGTGCCTGGAGTGAGGGTCTAGCGAATGAGCAGTTCTTC. The full variable domain, completed using reference TRBV30 and TRBJ2-1, is SQTIHQWPATLVQPVGSPLSLECTVEGTSNPNLYWYRQAAGRGLQLLFYSVGIGQISSEVPQNLSASRPQDRQFILSSKKLLLSDSGFYLCAWSEGLANEQFFGPGTRLTVL.

As concerns this clone: Other DNA sequences from this sample encode an identical CDR3 as well. The chain employs TRBV7-6 and TRBJ1-2; possible D gene TRBD1, 5 bases. The CDR3 sequence is 13 residues long. Germline V gene data show CDR1 as SGHVS and CDR2 as FNYEAQ. V was pared by 0 bases and J by 5 bases, with 7 bases between. In DNA, the CDR3 is TGTGCCAGCAGCTTAGCCGGGGGGTATGGCTACACCTTC. It yields the protein CASSLAGGYGYTF.

V gene TRBV7-3 combines with J gene TRBJ2-2; D unresolved. The germline gives CDR1 SGHTA, CDR2 FQGTGA. V was pared by 2 bases and J by 6 bases, with 4 bases between. The CDR3 loop spans 12 amino acids. The CDR3 is CASSLGPGELFF. CDR3 in DNA: TGTGCCAGCAGCTTAGGCCCCGGGGAGCTGTTTTTT.

V gene TRBV13 combines with J gene TRBJ2-5, with 7 bases fitting TRBD1. Germline-derived CDR1 and CDR2 are PRHDT and FYEKMQ (reference sequence). After removal of 3 bases from V and 5 bases from J, the junction contained 6 bases not matched to a gene. The length of the CDR3 is 14 residues. The CDR3 DNA reads TGTGCCAGCAGCTTTTCTACAGGGGTTGAGACCCAGTACTTC. As protein: CASSFSTGVETQYF.

The rearrangement links TRBV5-1 to TRBJ1-3; no clear D gene. CDR3 size: 16 residues. The V end lost 0 bases, the J end lost 4 bases, and 14 bases lay between the germline ends. Germline CDR1 SGHRS, CDR2 YFSETQ. The CDR3 DNA sequence: TGCGCCAGCAGCTTGGATCGAGGGTTCGGGGGAAACACCATATATTTT. Translating it yields CASSLDRGFGGNTIYF.

The V gene is TRBV11-2, the J gene TRBJ1-4; possibly TRBD1 for D (5 bases). V lost 5 bases and J lost 14, with 15 bases in between. The CDR3 contains 12 residues. Germline assignment: CDR1 SGHAT and CDR2 FQNNGV. CDR3 residues: CASSHPRGSLFF. DNA for the CDR3: TGTGCCAGCAGCCATCCCCGGGGGTCCCTGTTTTTT.

In nucleotides, the CDR3 is TGTGCCAGCAGCTCGATTCTAGCGGGGGTATACAATGAGCAGTTCTTC. Residues: CASSSILAGVYNEQFF. The chain carries TRBV5-6 and TRBJ2-1, with 10 bases lining up with TRBD2. CDR1 is SGHDT and CDR2 is YYEEEE in the germline V gene. This CDR3 comprises 16 residues. Germline trimming cut 3 bases from V and 4 bases from J; bases unmatched to any gene: 7.

The genes are TRBV18 and TRBJ2-3; 7 bases are shared with TRBD1. Unmatched junction bases numbered 9, after V lost 1 base and J lost 5 bases. Germline values: CDR1 KGHSH, CDR2 LQKENI. CDR3 length: 16 amino acids. Here the CDR3 DNA reads TGTGCCAGCTCACCACTCTCGACAGGGCGAGGAGATACGCAGTATTTT. Its protein product is CASSPLSTGRGDTQYF.

V and J are TRBV9 and TRBJ2-7; 7 bases align to TRBD2. The CDR3 covers 14 residues. J lost 3 bases, V lost 4 bases, and 7 bases had no gene match. In germline, CDR1 is SGDLS, CDR2 YYNGEE. CDR3 amino acids: CASSTGGSRYEQYF. The CDR3 bases are TGTGCCAGCAGCACCGGCGGGAGTCGCTACGAGCAGTACTTC.